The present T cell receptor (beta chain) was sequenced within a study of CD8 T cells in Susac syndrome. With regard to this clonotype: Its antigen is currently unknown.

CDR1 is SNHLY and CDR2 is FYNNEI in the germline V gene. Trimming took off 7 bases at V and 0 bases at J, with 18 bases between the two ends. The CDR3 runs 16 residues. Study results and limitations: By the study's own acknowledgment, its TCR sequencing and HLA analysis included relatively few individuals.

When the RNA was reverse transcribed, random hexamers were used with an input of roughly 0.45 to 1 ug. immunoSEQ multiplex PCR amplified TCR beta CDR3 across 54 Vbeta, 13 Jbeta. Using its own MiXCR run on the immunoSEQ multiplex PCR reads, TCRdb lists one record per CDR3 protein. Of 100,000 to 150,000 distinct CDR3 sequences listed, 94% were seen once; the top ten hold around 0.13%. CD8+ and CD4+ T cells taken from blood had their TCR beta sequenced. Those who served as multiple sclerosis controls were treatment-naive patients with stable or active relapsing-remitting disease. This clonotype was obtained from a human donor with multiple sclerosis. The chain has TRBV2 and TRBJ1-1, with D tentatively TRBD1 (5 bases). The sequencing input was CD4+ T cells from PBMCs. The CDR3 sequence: CASTPDGAVMNTEAFF. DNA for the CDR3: TGTGCCAGCACTCCGGATGGGGCGGTGATGAACACTGAAGCTTTCTTT. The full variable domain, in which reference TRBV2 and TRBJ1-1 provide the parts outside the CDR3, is EPEVTQTPSHQVTQMGQEVILRCVPISNHLYFYWYRQILGQKVEFLVSFYNNEISEKSEIFDDQFSVERPDGSNFTLKIRSTKLEDSAMYFCASTPDGAVMNTEAFFGQGTRLTVV.